Here is one T cell receptor (beta chain) with its context. Its antigen is unidentified. The CDR3 is 15 residues long. V lost 4 bases and J lost 2, with 15 bases in between. Germline V gene lookup returns CDR1 LNHDA and CDR2 SQIVND (reference sequence). TCRdb itself ran the reads through MiXCR, one entry per CDR3 protein. The sample has more than 85,000 distinct CDR3 sequences; 15% to 20% are singletons. This record belongs to a study of T cell repertoires in cytomegalovirus infection. At the level of the study: Matching HLA type and CMV infection were both indicated by public TCR beta signatures.

Study results and limitations: Public TCR beta family frequency separated CMV-and-HLA carriers, including in an independent cohort.

The V call is TRBV19, the J call TRBJ2-7; D remains unclear. The sample consisted of PBMCs. The origin of this receptor is a human donor in good health (CMV status not recorded). Some clones in this sample may be carry-over from other donors' samples. CDR3 region: CASSTRTEKAYEQYF. The CDR3 bases are TGTGCCAGTAGTACGAGGACGGAAAAAGCCTACGAGCAGTACTTC.